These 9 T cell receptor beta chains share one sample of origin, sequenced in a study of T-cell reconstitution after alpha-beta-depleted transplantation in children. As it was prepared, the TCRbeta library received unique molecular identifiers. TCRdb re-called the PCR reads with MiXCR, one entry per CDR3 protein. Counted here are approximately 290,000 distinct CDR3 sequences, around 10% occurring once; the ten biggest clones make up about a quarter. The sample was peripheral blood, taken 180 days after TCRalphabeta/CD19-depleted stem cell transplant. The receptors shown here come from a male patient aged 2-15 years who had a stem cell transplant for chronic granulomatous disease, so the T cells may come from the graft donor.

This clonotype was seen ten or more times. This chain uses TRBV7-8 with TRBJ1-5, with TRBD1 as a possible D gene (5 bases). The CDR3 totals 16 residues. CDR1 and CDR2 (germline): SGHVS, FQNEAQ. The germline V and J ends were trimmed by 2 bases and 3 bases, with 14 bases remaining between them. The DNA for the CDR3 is TGTGCCAGCAGCTTATACAGGATCAGAGACAATCAGCCCCAGCATTTT. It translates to CASSLYRIRDNQPQHF.

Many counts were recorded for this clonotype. The CDR3 region has the DNA TGCAGCGTTGAGCTGGGGGCAGGCAACATTCAGTACTTC. Protein sequence: CSVELGAGNIQYF. V is TRBV29-1 and J is TRBJ2-4; D is possibly TRBD1 (6 bases). In germline, CDR1 is SQVTM, CDR2 ANQGSEA. The CDR3 length is 13 residues. The V and J ends lost 3 bases and 7 bases respectively, with 13 bases between them.

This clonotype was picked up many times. The CDR3 DNA follows: TGTGCCAGCAGCCCCGGCTGGGGTACCGGGACTAGCGGAACCATGAACACCGGGGAGCTGTTTTTT. Its protein is CASSPGWGTGTSGTMNTGELFF. The genes are TRBV14 and TRBJ2-2; 11 positions match TRBD2. Germline V gives CDR1 SGHDN, CDR2 FVKESK. The CDR3 runs to 22 residues. The J segment lost 1 base and the V segment lost 4 bases, leaving 20 bases of the junction unmatched.

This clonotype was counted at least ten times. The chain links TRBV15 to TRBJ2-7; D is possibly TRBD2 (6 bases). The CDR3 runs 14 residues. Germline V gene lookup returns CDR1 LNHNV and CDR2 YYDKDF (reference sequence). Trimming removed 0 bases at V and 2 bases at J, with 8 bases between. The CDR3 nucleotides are TGTGCCACCAGCAGAGATGGGGGGACCTACGAGCAGTACTTC. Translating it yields CATSRDGGTYEQYF.

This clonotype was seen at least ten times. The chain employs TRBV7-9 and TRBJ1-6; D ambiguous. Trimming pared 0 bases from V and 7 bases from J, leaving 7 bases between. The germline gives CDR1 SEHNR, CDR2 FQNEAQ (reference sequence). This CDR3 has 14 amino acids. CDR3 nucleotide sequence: TGTGCCAGCAGCTTAGCCAGCAAGAATTCACCCCTCCACTTT. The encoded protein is CASSLASKNSPLHF.

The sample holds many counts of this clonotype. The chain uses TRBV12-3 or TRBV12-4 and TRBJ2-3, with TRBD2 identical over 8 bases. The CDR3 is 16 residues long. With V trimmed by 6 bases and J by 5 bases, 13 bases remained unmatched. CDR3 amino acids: CASSRLGSGVRDTQYF. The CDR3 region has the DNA TGTGCCAGCAGCCGGCTCGGTAGCGGGGTCAGAGATACGCAGTATTTT.

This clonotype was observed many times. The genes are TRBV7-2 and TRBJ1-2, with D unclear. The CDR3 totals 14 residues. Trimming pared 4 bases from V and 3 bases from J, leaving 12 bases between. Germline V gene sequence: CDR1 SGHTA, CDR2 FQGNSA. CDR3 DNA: TGTGCCAGCAGCTCAGAAAGTGAACACTATGGCTACACCTTC. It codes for CASSSESEHYGYTF. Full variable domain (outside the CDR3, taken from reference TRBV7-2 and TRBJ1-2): GAGVSQSPSNKVTEKGKDVELRCDPISGHTALYWYRQSLGQGLEFLIYFQGNSAPDKSGLPSDRFSAERTGGSVSTLTIQRTQQEDSAVYLCASSSESEHYGYTFGSGTRLTVV.

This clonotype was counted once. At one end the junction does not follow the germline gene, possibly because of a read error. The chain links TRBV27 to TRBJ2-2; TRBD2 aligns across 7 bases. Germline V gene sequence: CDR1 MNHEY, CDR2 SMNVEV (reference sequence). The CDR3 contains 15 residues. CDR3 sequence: CASCLLAGDTGELFF. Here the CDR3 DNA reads TGTGCCAGCTGTTTGCTTGCGGGAGACACCGGGGAGCTGTTTTTT.

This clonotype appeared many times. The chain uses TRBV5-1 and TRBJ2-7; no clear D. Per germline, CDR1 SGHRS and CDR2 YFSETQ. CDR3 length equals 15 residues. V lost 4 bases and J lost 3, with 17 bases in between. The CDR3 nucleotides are TGCGCCAGCAGCAGAGGAAACCAGGATTTCTACGAGCAGTACTTC. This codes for CASSRGNQDFYEQYF.